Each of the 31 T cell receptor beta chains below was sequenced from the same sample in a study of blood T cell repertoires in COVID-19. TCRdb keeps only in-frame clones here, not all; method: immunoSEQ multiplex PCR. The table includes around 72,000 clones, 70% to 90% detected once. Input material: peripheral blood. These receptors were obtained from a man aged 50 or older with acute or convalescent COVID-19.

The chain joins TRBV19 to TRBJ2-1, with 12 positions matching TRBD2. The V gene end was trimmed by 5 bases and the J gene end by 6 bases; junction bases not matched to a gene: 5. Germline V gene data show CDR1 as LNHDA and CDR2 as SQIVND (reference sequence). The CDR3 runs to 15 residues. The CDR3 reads CASSPGLAGPNEQFF. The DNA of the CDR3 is TGTGCCAGTAGTCCCGGACTAGCGGGGCCCAATGAGCAGTTCTTC.

This CDR3 is CASSSWILAGDTDTQYF. DNA for the CDR3: TGTGCCAGCAGCTCCTGGATACTAGCGGGGGACACAGATACGCAGTATTTT. The chain links TRBV5-4 to TRBJ2-3; TRBD2 agrees at 11 bases. CDR3 size: 17 residues. The V gene's germline CDR1 is SGHNT and CDR2 YYREEE (reference sequence). Trimming cost V 3 bases and J 2 bases; bases outside gene matches: 8. The full variable domain, in which reference TRBV5-4 and TRBJ2-3 provide the parts outside the CDR3, is ETGVTQSPTHLIKTRGQQVTLRCSSQSGHNTVSWYQQALGQGPQFIFQYYREEENGRGNFPPRFSGLQFPNYSSELNVNALELDDSALYLCASSSWILAGDTDTQYFGPGTRLTVL.

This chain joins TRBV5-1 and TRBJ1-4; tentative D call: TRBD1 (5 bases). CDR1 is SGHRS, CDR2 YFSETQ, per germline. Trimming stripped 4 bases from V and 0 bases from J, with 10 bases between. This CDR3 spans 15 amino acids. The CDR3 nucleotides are TGCGCCAGCAGCCCTTACAGGTCAACTAATGAAAAACTGTTTTTT. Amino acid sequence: CASSPYRSTNEKLFF.

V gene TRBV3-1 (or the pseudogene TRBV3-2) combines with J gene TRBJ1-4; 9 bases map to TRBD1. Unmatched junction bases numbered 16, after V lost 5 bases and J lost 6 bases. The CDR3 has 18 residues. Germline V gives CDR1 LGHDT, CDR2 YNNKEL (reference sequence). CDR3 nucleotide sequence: TGTGCCAGCAGCTCCCAGGACAGGGGAAGTTTTATTTATGAAAAACTGTTTTTT. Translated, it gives CASSSQDRGSFIYEKLFF.

As DNA, the CDR3 is TGTGCCAGCAGTTTATTATTCGGACAGGGGGCGTTAAACACTGAAGCTTTCTTT. Its protein is CASSLLFGQGALNTEAFF. This chain connects TRBV28 to TRBJ1-1; 11 bases are a match to TRBD1. The CDR3 runs 18 residues. V dropped 1 base and J dropped 2; count of bases not matched to a gene: 9. The germline V gene encodes CDR1 MDHEN and CDR2 SYDVKM. Filled out from reference TRBV28 and TRBJ1-1, the complete variable domain reads DVKVTQSSRYLVKRTGEKVFLECVQDMDHENMFWYRQDPGLGLRLIYFSYDVKMKEKGDIPEGYSVSREKKERFSLILESASTNQTSMYLCASSLLFGQGALNTEAFFGQGTRLTVV.

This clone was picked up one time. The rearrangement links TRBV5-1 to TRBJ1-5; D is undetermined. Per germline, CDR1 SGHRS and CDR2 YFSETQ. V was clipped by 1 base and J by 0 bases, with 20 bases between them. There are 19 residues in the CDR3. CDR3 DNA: TGCGCCAGCAGCTTGTCCACTCTCCGGTCCTCGTATAGCAATCAGCCCCAGCATTTT. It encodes CASSLSTLRSSYSNQPQHF.

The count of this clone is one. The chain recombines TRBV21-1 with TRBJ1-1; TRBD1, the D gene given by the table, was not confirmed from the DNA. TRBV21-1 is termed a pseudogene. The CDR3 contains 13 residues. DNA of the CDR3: TGTGCCAGCAGCAAAGAAGGGGGCACTGAAGCTTTCTTT. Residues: CASSKEGGTEAFF.

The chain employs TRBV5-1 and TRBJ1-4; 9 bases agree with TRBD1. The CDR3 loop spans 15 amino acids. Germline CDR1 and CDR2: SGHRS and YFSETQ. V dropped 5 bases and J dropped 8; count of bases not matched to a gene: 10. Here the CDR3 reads CASRPDGQGYEKLFF. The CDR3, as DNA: TGCGCCAGCAGACCCGACGGACAGGGGTACGAAAAACTGTTTTTT. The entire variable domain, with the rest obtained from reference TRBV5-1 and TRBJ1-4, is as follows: KAGVTQTPRYLIKTRGQQVTLSCSPISGHRSVSWYQQTPGQGLQFLFEYFSETQRNKGNFPGRFSGRQFSNSRSEMNVSTLELGDSALYLCASRPDGQGYEKLFFGSGTQLSVL.

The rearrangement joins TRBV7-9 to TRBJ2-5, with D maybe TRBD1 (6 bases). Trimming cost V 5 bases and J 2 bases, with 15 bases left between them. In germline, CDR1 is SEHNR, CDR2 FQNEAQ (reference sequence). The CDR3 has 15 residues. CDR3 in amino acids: CASSNFLGGQETQYF. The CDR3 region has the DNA TGTGCCAGCAGCAACTTTTTAGGGGGTCAAGAGACCCAGTACTTC.

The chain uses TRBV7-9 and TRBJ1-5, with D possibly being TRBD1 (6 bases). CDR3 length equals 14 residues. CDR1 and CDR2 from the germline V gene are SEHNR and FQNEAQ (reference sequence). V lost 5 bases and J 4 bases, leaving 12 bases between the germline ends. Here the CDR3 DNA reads TGTGCCAGCAGCCCAGGGACAAATAATCAGCCCCAGCATTTT. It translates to CASSPGTNNQPQHF.

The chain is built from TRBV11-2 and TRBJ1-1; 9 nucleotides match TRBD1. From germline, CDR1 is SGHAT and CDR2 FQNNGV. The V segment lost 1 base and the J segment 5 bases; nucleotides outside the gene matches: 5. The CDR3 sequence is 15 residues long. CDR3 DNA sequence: TGTGCCAGCAGCTTAGTTACAGGGGGCGGAACTGAAGCTTTCTTT. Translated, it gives CASSLVTGGGTEAFF.

CDR3 region: CASSPEDRAGNQPQHF. Written as DNA, the CDR3 is TGTGCCAGCAGCCCGGAGGACAGGGCGGGGAATCAGCCCCAGCATTTT. The V and J genes are TRBV4-2 and TRBJ1-5, with 8 nucleotides matching TRBD1. CDR3 length: 16 residues. Losses at the gene ends were 4 bases for V and 4 bases for J; bases not matched to a gene: 9. Per the germline V gene, CDR1 is LGHNA and CDR2 is YNFKEQ.

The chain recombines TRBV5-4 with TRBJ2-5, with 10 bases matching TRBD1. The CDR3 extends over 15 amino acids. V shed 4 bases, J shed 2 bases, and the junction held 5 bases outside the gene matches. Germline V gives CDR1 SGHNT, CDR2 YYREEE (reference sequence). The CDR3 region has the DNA TGTGCCAGCAGCCCGGGACAGGGGAAACAAGAGACCCAGTACTTC. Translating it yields CASSPGQGKQETQYF.

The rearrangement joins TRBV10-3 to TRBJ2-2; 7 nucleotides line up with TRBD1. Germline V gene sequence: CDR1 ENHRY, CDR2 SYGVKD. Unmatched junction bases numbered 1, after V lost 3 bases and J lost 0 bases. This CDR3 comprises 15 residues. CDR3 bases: TGTGCCATCAGTGAAGGGGGCACGAACACCGGGGAGCTGTTTTTT. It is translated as CAISEGGTNTGELFF.

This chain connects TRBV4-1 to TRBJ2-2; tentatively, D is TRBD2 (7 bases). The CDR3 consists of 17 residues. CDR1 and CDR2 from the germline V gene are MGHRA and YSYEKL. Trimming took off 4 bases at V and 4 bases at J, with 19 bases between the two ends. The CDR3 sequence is CASSLVVGGHVTGELFF. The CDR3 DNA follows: TGCGCCAGCAGCCTCGTGGTGGGGGGGCATGTCACCGGGGAGCTGTTTTTT.

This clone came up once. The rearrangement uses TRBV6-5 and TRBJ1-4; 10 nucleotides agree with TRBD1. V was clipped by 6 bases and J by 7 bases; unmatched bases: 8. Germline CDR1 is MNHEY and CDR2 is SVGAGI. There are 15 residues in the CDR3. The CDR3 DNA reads TGTGCCAGCAGCCGACGGGACAGGGGAAGTGAAAAACTGTTTTTT. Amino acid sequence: CASSRRDRGSEKLFF.

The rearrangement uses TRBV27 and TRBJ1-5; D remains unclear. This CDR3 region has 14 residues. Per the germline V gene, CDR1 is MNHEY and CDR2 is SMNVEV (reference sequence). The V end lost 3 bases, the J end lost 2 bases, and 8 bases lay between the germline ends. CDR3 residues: CASSFTSGNQPQHF. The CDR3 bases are TGTGCCAGCAGTTTTACCAGCGGCAATCAGCCCCAGCATTTT.

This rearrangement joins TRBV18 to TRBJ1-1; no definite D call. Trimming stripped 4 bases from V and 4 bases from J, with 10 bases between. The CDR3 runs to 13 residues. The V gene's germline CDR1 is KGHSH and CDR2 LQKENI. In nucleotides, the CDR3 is TGTGCCAGCTCACAAAATCAGCGCACTGAAGCTTTCTTT. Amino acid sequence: CASSQNQRTEAFF.

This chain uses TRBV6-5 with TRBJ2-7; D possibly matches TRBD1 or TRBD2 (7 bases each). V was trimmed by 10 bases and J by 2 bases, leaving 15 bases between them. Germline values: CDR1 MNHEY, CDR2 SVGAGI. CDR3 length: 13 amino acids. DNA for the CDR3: TGTGCCACCAGGGGGGGGACGACCTACGAGCAGTACTTC. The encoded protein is CATRGGTTYEQYF.

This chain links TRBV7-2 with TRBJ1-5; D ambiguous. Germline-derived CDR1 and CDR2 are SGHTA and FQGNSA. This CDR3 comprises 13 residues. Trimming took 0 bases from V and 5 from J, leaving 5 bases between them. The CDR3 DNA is TGTGCCAGCAGCTTAGCATTCGATCAGCCCCAGCATTTT. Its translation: CASSLAFDQPQHF.

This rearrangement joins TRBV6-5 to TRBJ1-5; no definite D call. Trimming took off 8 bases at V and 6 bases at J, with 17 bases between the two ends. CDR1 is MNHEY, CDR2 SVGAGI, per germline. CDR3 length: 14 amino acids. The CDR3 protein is CASDLQGRGQPQHF. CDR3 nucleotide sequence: TGTGCCAGCGATTTACAAGGCCGAGGTCAGCCCCAGCATTTT.

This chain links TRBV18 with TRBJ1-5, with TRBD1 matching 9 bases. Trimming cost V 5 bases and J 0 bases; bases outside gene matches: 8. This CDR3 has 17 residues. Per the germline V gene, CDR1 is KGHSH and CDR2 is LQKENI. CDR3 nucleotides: TGTGCCAGCTCAAGAACAGGGGGCGACTATAGCAATCAGCCCCAGCATTTT. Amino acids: CASSRTGGDYSNQPQHF.

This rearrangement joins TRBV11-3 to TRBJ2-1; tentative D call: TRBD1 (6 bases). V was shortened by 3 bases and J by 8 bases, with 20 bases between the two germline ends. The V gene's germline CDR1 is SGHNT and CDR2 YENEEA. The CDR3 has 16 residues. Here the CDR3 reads CASSFSYYTGSDEQFF. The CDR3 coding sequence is TGTGCCAGCAGCTTTAGCTATTACACAGGGTCGGATGAGCAGTTCTTC.

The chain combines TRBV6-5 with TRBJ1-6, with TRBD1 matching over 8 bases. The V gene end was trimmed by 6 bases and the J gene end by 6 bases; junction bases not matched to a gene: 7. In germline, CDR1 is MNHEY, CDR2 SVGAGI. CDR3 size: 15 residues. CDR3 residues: CASRAQGDSNSPLHF. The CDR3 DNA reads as TGTGCCAGCAGGGCACAGGGGGACAGTAATTCACCCCTCCACTTT.

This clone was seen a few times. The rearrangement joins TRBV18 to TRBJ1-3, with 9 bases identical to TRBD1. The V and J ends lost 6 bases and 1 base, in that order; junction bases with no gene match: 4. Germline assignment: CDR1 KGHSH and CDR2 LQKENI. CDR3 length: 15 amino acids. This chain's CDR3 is CASSPGQGSGNTIYF. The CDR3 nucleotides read TGTGCCAGCTCTCCTGGACAGGGGTCTGGAAACACCATATATTTT.

CDR3 region: CASSAQDRAYAGELFF. CDR3 bases: TGTGCCAGCAGCGCGCAGGACAGGGCGTACGCCGGGGAGCTGTTTTTT. The gene calls are TRBV9 and TRBJ2-2, with 8 nucleotides matching TRBD1. There are 16 residues in the CDR3. The V gene's germline CDR1 is SGDLS and CDR2 YYNGEE. The trim removed 3 bases at V and 6 bases at J, leaving 10 bases unmatched.

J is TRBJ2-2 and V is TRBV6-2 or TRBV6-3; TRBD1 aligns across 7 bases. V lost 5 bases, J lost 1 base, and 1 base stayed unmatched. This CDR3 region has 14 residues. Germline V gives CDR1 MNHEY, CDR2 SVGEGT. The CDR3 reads CASSRDRNTGELFF. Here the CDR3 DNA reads TGTGCCAGCAGTCGGGACAGGAACACCGGGGAGCTGTTTTTT.

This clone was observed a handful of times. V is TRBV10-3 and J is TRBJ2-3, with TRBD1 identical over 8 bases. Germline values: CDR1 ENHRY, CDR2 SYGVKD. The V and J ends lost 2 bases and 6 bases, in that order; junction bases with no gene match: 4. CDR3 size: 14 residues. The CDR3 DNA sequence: TGTGCCATCAGTGAGCAGGGGGCATCGGATACGCAGTATTTT. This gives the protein CAISEQGASDTQYF.

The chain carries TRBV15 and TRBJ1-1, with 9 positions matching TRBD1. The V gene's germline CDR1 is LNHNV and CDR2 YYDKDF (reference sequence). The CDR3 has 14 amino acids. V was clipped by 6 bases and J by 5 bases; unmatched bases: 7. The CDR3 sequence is CATREDRGMTEAFF. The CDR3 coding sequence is TGTGCCACCAGGGAGGACAGGGGTATGACTGAAGCTTTCTTT.

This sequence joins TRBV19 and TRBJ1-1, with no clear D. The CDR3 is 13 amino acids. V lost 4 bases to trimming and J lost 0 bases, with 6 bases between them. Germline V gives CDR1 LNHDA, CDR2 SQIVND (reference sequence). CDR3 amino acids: CASSRQVNTEAFF. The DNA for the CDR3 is TGTGCCAGTAGTAGGCAGGTGAACACTGAAGCTTTCTTT.

CDR3 coding DNA: TGTGCCAGCAGTGAAGGGGAGGACAGGGCCTATGGCTACACCTTC. Protein sequence: CASSEGEDRAYGYTF. The chain combines TRBV6-1 with TRBJ1-2, with 8 positions matching TRBD1. Trimming at V came to 1 base and at J to 4 bases, leaving 5 bases not matched to a gene. The CDR3 consists of 15 residues. CDR1 and CDR2 from the germline V gene are MNHNS and SASEGT.